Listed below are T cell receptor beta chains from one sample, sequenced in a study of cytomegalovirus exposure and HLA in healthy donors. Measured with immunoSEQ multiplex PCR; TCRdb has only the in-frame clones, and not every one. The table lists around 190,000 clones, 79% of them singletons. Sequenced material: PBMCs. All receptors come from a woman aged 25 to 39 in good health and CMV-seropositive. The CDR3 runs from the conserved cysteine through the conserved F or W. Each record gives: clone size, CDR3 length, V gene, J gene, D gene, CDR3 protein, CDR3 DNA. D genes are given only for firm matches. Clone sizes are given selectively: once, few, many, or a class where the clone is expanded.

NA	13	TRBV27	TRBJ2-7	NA	CASSYSAQNRQYF	TGTGCCAGCAGTTACTCCGCACAGAATCGGCAGTACTTC
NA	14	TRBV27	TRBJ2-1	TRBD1	CASNRGLVGNEQFF	TGTGCCAGCAACAGGGGGCTAGTAGGCAATGAGCAGTTCTTC
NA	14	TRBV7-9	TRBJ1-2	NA	CASSLGQPGEGYTF	TGTGCCAGCAGCTTAGGGCAGCCGGGGGAGGGCTACACCTTC
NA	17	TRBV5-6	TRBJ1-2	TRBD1	CASSLTGGTGSRDGYTF	TGTGCCAGCAGCCTAACGGGGGGGACAGGGAGTCGGGATGGCTACACCTTC
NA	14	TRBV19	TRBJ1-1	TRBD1	CASSMGQTNTEAFF	TGTGCCAGTAGTATGGGACAGACGAACACTGAAGCTTTCTTT
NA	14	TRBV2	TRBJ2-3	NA	CASRFEGATDTQYF	TGTGCCAGCAGATTTGAGGGAGCCACAGATACGCAGTATTTT
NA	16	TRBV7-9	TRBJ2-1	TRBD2	CASSPRLAGSYNEQFF	TGTGCCAGCAGCCCTAGACTAGCGGGGTCCTACAATGAGCAGTTCTTC
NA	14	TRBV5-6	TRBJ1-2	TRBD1	CASSSIRQGEAYTF	TGTGCCAGCAGCTCCATCCGACAGGGGGAGGCCTACACCTTC
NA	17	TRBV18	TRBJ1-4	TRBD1	CASSPPSRTGPNEKLFF	TGTGCCAGCTCACCACCATCAAGGACAGGGCCTAATGAAAAACTGTTTTTT
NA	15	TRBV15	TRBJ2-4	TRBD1	CATSTRQGAKNIQYF	TGTGCCACCAGCACACGACAGGGGGCCAAAAACATTCAGTACTTC
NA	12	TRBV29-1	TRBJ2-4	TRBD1	CSVDEGADIQYF	TGCAGCGTTGATGAGGGGGCGGACATTCAGTACTTC
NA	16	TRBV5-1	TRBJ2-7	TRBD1	CASSYLGQGSSYEQYF	TGCGCCAGCAGCTACTTAGGACAGGGTAGCTCCTACGAGCAGTACTTC
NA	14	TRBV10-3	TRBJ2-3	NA	CAIRAISGPDTQYF	TGTGCCATCAGAGCAATTTCAGGGCCAGATACGCAGTATTTT
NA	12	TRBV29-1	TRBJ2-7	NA	CSVDGGAYEQYF	TGCAGCGTTGACGGGGGAGCCTACGAGCAGTACTTC
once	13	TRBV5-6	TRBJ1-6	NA	CASSLGRNSPLHF	TGTGCCAGCAGCTTGGGCCGGAATTCACCCCTCCACTTT
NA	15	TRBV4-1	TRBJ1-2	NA	CASSQQEASNYGYTF	TGCGCCAGCAGCCAACAGGAGGCTTCTAACTATGGCTACACCTTC
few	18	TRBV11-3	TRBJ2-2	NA	CASSLVSSSFANTGELFF	TGTGCCAGCAGCTTAGTGTCCTCAAGCTTTGCGAACACCGGGGAGCTGTTTTTT
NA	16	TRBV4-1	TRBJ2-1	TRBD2	CASRDEPGLAGGEQFF	TGCGCCAGCAGGGACGAACCGGGACTAGCGGGAGGGGAGCAGTTCTTC
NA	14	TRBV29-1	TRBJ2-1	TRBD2	CSVELAGGTDEQFF	TGCAGCGTCGAACTAGCGGGAGGAACGGATGAGCAGTTCTTC
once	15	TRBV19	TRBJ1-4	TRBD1	CASSFDRGGDEKLFF	TGTGCCAGTAGTTTTGACAGGGGTGGAGATGAAAAACTGTTTTTT
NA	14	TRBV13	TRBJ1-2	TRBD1	CASSKGTGNYGYTF	TGTGCCAGCAGCAAGGGGACAGGGAACTATGGCTACACCTTC
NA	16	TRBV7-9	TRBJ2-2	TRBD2	CASSLGGGTNTGELFF	TGTGCCAGCAGCTTAGGCGGGGGGACGAACACCGGGGAGCTGTTTTTT